The sequence of this TCR beta chain was determined in a study of cytomegalovirus exposure and HLA in healthy donors. CDR1 MNHEY and CDR2 SMNVEV come from the germline V gene (reference sequence). The germline V and J ends were trimmed by 3 bases and 1 base, with 10 bases remaining between them. This CDR3 has 16 residues. This clone was seen a single time. The PCR made use of 60 Vbeta and 13 Jbeta primers. Using immunoSEQ multiplex PCR, the repertoire was profiled, and TCRdb retains in-frame clones only, with some absent. The data hold approximately 150,000 clones, with 65% to 70% observed a single time.

Sequenced material: PBMCs. This chain links TRBV27 with TRBJ2-6, with D possibly matching TRBD1 (6 bases). The receptor was derived from a man in his thirties or forties in good health and CMV-seropositive. CDR3 region: CASSFYRASGANVLTF. For the CDR3, the DNA is TGTGCCAGCAGTTTCTACAGGGCTTCTGGGGCCAACGTCCTGACTTTC.